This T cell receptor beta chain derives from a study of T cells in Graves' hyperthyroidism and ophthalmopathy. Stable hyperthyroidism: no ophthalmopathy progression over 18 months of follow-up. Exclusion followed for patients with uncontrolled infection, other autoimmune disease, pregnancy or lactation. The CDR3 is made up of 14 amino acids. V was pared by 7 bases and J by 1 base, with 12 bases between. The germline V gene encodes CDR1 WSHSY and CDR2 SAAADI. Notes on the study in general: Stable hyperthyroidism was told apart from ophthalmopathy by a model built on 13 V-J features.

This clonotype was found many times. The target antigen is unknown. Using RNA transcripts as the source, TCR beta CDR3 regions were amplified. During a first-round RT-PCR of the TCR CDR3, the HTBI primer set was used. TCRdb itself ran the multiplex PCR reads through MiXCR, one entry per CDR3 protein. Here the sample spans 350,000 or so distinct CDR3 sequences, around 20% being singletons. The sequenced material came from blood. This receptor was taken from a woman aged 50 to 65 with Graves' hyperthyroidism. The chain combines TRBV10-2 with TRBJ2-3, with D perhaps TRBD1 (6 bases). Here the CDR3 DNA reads TGCGCCAGCAAGGTCGAGGGGGGCACAGATACGCAGTATTTT. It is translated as CASKVEGGTDTQYF.